This entry describes one T cell receptor (beta chain). As yet, its antigen is unknown. The record originates from a study of CD8 T cells in ankylosing spondylitis. TCRdb re-derived calls from the 5' RACE reads in MiXCR, one entry per CDR3 protein. The sample records 150,000 to 250,000 distinct CDR3 sequences, roughly 12% being singletons. Study findings and constraints: For ankylosing spondylitis blood, a TCR beta motif of several highly homologous variants appeared characteristic.

Between the trimmed V and J ends, which lost 2 bases and 5 bases, there was a span of 13 bases. This CDR3 has 14 amino acids. Germline loops: CDR1 SGHRS, CDR2 YFSETQ. V is TRBV5-1 and J is TRBJ1-1; a weak D match, TRBD1 (5 bases). This sequence was found in a male donor with ankylosing spondylitis or in good health (not recorded which). The sample taken for sequencing was blood, either unsorted or a sorted T cell fraction (not recorded which). CDR3 in DNA: TGCGCCAGCAGCTTCGGAGGGGAATGGACTGAAGCTTTCTTT. It translates to CASSFGGEWTEAFF. The full variable domain, its missing parts supplied by reference TRBV5-1 and TRBJ1-1, is KAGVTQTPRYLIKTRGQQVTLSCSPISGHRSVSWYQQTPGQGLQFLFEYFSETQRNKGNFPGRFSGRQFSNSRSEMNVSTLELGDSALYLCASSFGGEWTEAFFGQGTRLTVV.